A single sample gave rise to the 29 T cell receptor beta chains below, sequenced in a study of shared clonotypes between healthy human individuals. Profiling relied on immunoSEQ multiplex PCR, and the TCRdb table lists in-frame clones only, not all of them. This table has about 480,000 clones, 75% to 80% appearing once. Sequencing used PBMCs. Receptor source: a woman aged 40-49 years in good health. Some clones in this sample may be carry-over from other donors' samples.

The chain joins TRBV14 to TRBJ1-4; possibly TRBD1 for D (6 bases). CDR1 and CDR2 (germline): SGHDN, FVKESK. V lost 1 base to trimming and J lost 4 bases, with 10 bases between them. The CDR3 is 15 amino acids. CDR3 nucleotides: TGTGCCAGCAGCCAAGGGACAGCCGTTAATGAAAAACTGTTTTTT. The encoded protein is CASSQGTAVNEKLFF.

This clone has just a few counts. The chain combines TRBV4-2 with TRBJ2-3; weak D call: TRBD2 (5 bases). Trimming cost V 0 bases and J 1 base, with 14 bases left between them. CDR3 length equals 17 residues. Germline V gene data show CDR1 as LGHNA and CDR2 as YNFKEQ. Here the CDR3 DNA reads TGTGCCAGCAGCCAAGACGTATCCGGGGAAGGCACAGATACGCAGTATTTT. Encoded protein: CASSQDVSGEGTDTQYF.

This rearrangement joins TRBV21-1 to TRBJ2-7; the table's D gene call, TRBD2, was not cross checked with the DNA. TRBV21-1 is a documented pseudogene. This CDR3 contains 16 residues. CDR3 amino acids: CASSRTRLAGHYEQYF. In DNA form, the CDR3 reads TGTGCCAGCAGCAGGACGAGACTAGCGGGGCACTACGAGCAGTACTTC.

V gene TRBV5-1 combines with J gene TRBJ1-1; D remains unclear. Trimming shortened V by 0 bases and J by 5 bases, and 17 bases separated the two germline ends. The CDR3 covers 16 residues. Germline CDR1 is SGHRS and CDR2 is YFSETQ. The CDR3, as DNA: TGCGCCAGCAGCTTGGGAGACACAGCTATGGGAACTGAAGCTTTCTTT. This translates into CASSLGDTAMGTEAFF.

This chain's CDR3 is CALQMGQMDEQYF. The DNA for the CDR3 is TGTGCCTTGCAAATGGGACAGATGGACGAGCAGTACTTC. V usage is TRBV30 and J usage is TRBJ2-7; 7 bases agree with TRBD1. The germline V gene encodes CDR1 GTSNPN and CDR2 SVGIG (reference sequence). The CDR3 spans 13 residues. The ends lost 7 bases at V and 5 bases at J; junction bases unmatched: 11.

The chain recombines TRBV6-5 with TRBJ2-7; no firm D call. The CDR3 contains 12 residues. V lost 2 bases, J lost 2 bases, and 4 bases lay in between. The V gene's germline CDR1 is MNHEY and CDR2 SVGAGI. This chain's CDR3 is CASSYQAYEQYF. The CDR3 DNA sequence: TGTGCCAGCAGTTACCAAGCCTACGAGCAGTACTTC.

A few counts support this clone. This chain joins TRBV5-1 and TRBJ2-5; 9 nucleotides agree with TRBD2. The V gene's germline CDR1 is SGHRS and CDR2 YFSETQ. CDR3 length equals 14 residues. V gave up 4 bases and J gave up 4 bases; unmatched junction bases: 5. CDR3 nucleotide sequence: TGCGCCAGCAGCGCGGGCGGGGGGGCAGAGACCCAGTACTTC. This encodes CASSAGGGAETQYF.

The CDR3 protein is CASRAGGALTEAFF. The CDR3 DNA reads as TGTGCCAGCAGGGCAGGTGGCGCGCTCACTGAAGCTTTCTTT. The genes are TRBV28 and TRBJ1-1; D not resolved. The V end was cut by 6 bases, the J end by 4 bases, with 15 bases between. CDR3 length: 14 amino acids. CDR1 and CDR2 (germline): MDHEN, SYDVKM.

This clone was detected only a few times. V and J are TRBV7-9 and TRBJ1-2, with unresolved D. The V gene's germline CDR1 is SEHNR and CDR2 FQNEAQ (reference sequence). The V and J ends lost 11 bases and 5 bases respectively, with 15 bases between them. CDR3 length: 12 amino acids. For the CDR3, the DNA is TGTGCCGGTGCGGATTTTAGGTATGGCTACACCTTC. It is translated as CAGADFRYGYTF.

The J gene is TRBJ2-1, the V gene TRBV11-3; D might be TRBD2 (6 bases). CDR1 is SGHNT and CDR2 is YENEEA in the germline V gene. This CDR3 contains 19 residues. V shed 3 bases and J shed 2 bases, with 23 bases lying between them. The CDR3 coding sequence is TGTGCCAGCAGCTTGGGCAGCCCCAGGAGACTAGTGGCCTACAATGAGCAGTTCTTC. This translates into CASSLGSPRRLVAYNEQFF.

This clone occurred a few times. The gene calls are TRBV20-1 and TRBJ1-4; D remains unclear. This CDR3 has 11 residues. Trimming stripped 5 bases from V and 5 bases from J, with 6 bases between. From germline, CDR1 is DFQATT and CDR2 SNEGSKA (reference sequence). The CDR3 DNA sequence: TGCAGTGCTGAGTCGAATGAAAAACTGTTTTTT. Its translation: CSAESNEKLFF.

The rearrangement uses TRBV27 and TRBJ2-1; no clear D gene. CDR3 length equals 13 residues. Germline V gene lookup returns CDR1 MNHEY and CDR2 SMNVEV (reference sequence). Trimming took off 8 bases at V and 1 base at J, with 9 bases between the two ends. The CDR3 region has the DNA TGTGCCAGCGGGCTTGGGTCCTACAATGAGCAGTTCTTC. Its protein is CASGLGSYNEQFF.

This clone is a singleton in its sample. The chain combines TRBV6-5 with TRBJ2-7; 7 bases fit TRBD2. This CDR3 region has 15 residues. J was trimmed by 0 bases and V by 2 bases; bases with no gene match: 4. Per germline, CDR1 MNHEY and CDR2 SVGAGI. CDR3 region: CASSYQAGSSYEQYF. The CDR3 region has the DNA TGTGCCAGCAGTTACCAAGCGGGAAGCTCCTACGAGCAGTACTTC.

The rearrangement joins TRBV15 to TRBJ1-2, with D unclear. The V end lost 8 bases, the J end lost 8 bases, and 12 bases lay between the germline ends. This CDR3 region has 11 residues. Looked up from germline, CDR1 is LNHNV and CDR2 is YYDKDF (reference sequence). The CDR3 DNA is TGTGCCACCCGGGAGGGAATAGGCTACACCTTC. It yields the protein CATREGIGYTF.

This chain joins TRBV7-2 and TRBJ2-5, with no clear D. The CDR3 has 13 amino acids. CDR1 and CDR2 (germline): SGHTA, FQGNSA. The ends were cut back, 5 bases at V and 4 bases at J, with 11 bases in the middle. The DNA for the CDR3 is TGTGCCAGCAGCCGTAATATAGGAGAGACCCAGTACTTC. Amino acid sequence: CASSRNIGETQYF.

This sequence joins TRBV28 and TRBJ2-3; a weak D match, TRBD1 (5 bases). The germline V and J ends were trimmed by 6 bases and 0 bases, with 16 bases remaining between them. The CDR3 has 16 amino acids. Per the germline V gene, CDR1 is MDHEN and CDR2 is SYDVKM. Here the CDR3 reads CASSPFGHTSTDTQYF. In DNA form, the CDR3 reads TGTGCCAGCAGCCCCTTCGGACATACTAGCACAGATACGCAGTATTTT.

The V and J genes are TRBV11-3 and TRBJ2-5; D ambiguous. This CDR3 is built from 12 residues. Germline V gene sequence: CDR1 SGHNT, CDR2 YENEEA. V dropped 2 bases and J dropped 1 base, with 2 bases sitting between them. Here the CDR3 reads CASSLTQETQYF. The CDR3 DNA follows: TGTGCCAGCAGCTTAACCCAAGAGACCCAGTACTTC.

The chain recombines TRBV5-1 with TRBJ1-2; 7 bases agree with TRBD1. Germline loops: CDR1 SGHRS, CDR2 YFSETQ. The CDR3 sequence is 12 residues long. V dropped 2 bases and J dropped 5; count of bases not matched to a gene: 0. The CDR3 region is CASSFRGYGYTF. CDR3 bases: TGCGCCAGCAGCTTCAGGGGGTATGGCTACACCTTC.

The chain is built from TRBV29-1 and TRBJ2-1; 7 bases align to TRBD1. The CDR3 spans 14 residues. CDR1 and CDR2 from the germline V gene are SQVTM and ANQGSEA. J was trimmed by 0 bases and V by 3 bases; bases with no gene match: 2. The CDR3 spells CSVEGQSSYNEQFF. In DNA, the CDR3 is TGCAGCGTTGAGGGACAGAGCTCCTACAATGAGCAGTTCTTC.

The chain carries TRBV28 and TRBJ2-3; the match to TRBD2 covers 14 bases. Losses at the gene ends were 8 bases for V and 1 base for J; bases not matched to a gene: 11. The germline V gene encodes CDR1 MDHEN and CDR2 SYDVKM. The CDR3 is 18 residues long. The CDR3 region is CASLPPGLAGVGTDTQYF. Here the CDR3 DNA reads TGTGCCAGCCTACCTCCGGGACTAGCGGGAGTTGGCACAGATACGCAGTATTTT.

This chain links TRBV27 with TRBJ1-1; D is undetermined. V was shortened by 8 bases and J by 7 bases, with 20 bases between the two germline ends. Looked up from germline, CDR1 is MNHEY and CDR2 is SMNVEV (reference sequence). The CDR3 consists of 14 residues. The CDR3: CASHPPRLDGEAFF. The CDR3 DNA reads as TGTGCCAGCCACCCGCCCCGACTGGACGGTGAAGCTTTCTTT.

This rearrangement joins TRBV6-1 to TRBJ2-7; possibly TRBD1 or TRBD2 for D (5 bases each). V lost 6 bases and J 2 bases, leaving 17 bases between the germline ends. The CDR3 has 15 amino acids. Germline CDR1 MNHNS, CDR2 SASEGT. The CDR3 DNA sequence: TGTGCCAGCAGCGACCCCGGGACGGACGCCTACGAGCAGTACTTC. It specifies CASSDPGTDAYEQYF.

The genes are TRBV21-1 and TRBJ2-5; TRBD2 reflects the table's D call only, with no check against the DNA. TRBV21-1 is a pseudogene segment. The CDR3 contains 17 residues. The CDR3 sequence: CASTSGLAGGPWETQYF. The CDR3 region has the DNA TGTGCCAGCACTTCGGGGCTAGCGGGAGGGCCGTGGGAGACCCAGTACTTC.

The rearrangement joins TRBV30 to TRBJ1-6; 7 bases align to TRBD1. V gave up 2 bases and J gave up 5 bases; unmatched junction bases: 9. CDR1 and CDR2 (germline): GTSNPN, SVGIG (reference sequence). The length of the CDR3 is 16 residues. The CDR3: CAWSLTPGTDNSPLHF. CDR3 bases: TGTGCCTGGAGTCTTACCCCCGGGACAGATAATTCACCCCTCCACTTT.

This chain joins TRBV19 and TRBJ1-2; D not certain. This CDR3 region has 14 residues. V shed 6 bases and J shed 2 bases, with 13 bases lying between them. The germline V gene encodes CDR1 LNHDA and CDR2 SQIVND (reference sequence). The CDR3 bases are TGTGCCAGTAGATATATGGCAGGCAACTATGGCTACACCTTC. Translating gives CASRYMAGNYGYTF.

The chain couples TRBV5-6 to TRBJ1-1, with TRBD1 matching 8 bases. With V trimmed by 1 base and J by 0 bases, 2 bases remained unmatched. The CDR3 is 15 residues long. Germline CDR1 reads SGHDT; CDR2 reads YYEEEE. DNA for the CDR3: TGTGCCAGCAGCTTGATGACAGGGGTGAACACTGAAGCTTTCTTT. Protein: CASSLMTGVNTEAFF.

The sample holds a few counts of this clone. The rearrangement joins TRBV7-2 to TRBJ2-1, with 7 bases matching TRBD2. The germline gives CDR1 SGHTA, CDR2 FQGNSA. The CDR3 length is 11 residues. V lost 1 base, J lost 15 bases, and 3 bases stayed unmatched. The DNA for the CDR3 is TGTGCCAGCAGCTTAGAAGGGAGGGCGTTCTTC. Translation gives CASSLEGRAFF.

The CDR3 bases are TGTGCCAGCAGCGTTAGAGAGAACACTGAAGCTTTCTTT. Translating it yields CASSVRENTEAFF. The J gene is TRBJ1-1, the V gene TRBV6-1, with D uncertain. The CDR3 runs 13 residues. Germline-derived CDR1 and CDR2 are MNHNS and SASEGT. V lost 6 bases to trimming and J lost 1 base, with 9 bases between them.

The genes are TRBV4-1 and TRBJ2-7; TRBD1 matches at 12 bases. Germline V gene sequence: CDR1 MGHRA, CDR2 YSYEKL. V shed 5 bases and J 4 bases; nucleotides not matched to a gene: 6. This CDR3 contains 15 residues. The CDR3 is CASSYGTGGRYEQYF. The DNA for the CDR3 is TGCGCCAGCAGCTATGGGACAGGGGGCAGGTACGAGCAGTACTTC.